This is a list of T cell receptor beta chains from one sample in a study of identifying expanded T cells in peripheral blood. Produced via immunoSEQ multiplex PCR; TCRdb's table is partial and in-frame only. Seen here are about 100,000 clones, around 88% observed once, and the top ten hold approximately 14%. The sample comprised blood. These receptors came from a person between 18 and 75 years old in good health. CDR3s include the opening cysteine and the closing phenylalanine or tryptophan. The order of the fields is D gene, clone size, V gene, CDR3 length, J gene, CDR3 DNA, CDR3 protein. D genes are given only for firm matches. Clone size, where shown, is once, few, many, or a class for clones that have expanded.

>TRBD2|-|TRBV2|14|TRBJ2-3
TGTGCCAGCCGTGGCGGGGGGGCGACAGATACGCAGTATTTT
CASRGGGATDTQYF
>TRBD2|-|TRBV5-1|16|TRBJ2-3
TGCGCCAGCAGCTTGGGGACTAGGGCCCGCACAGATACGCAGTATTTT
CASSLGTRARTDTQYF
>-|-|TRBV7-9|13|TRBJ2-1
TGTGCCAGCAGCTTGGACCTAGCAGATGAGCAGTTCTTC
CASSLDLADEQFF
>-|-|TRBV5-1|15|TRBJ1-5
TGCGCCAGCAGCTCCCTGGGCGGGGACAATCAGCCCCAGCATTTT
CASSSLGGDNQPQHF
>-|few|TRBV25-1|15|TRBJ1-6
TGTGCCAGCAGTGATACTACAGGGCTGAATTCACCCCTCCACTTT
CASSDTTGLNSPLHF
>-|-|TRBV5-1|14|TRBJ1-3
TGCGCCAGCAGCATCGGTGGGGTAGGAAACACCATATATTTT
CASSIGGVGNTIYF
>-|-|TRBV19|14|TRBJ2-4
TGTGCCAGTAGTGTAACAGTAGCCAAAAACATTCAGTACTTC
CASSVTVAKNIQYF
>-|-|TRBV5-1|16|TRBJ1-2
TGCGCCAGCAGCTCCGCGTACGGTCCAGGCGACTATGGCTACACCTTC
CASSSAYGPGDYGYTF
>-|-|TRBV5-6|16|TRBJ2-3
TGTGCCAGCAGCTTGCCCCCGGGGACGGCCCCAGATACGCAGTATTTT
CASSLPPGTAPDTQYF
>TRBD1|once|TRBV6-5|15|TRBJ1-2
TGTGCCAGCAGTCTAAGGGGGCATCAGAGCTATGGCTACACCTTC
CASSLRGHQSYGYTF
>-|-|TRBV10-1|15|TRBJ2-1
TGCGCCAGCAGTGAGTCAGCCCTAACCTACAATGAGCAGTTCTTC
CASSESALTYNEQFF
>TRBD2|-|TRBV4-2|16|TRBJ2-1
TGTGCCAGCAGCCAAGTTGGTAGCGGGGGGAGGAATGAGCAGTTCTTC
CASSQVGSGGRNEQFF
>-|-|TRBV6-5|14|TRBJ1-1
TGTGCCAGCACCTCGGACGGAGCGAGCACTGAAGCTTTCTTT
CASTSDGASTEAFF
>TRBD1|-|TRBV6-6|14|TRBJ2-7
TGTGCCAGCAGTTCCGGGACAGGGACCTACGAGCAGTACTTC
CASSSGTGTYEQYF
>TRBD1|once|TRBV7-6|14|TRBJ2-7
TGTGCCAGCAGCTCGGGACAGCTTTCCTACGAGCAGTACTTC
CASSSGQLSYEQYF
>-|-|TRBV7-3|13|TRBJ1-1
TGTGCCAGCAGCTCGGACACGAACACTGAAGCTTTCTTT
CASSSDTNTEAFF
>-|-|TRBV5-1|18|TRBJ1-1
TGCGCCAGCAGCTTGGATAGGGGTGCGAATCCCTTGAACACTGAAGCTTTCTTT
CASSLDRGANPLNTEAFF
>-|once|TRBV7-9|15|TRBJ1-5
TGTGCCAGCAGCCCCGGACAGTATAGCAATCAGCCCCAGCATTTT
CASSPGQYSNQPQHF
>-|few|TRBV2|14|TRBJ1-6
TGTGCCAGCGTACGGGTGGTGCTTGATTCACCCCTCCACTTT
CASVRVVLDSPLHF
>-|once|TRBV2|12|TRBJ2-5
TGTGCCAGCAGGCTATACCAAGAGACCCAGTACTTC
CASRLYQETQYF
>-|-|TRBV5-6|12|TRBJ2-5
TGTGCCAGCAGCGGGAATTATGAGACCCAGTACTTC
CASSGNYETQYF
>-|-|TRBV6-5|11|TRBJ2-3
TGTGCCACCACGCTTTGGGGTACGCAGTATTTT
CATTLWGTQYF
>-|once|TRBV10-3|13|TRBJ2-2
TGTGCCAGCAAGTCCGGCGACACCGGGGAGCTGTTTTTT
CASKSGDTGELFF
>TRBD1|-|TRBV19|16|TRBJ1-2
TGTGCCAGTAGGGACAGGGGTTCGACTTCTAACTATGGCTACACCTTC
CASRDRGSTSNYGYTF
>-|-|TRBV27|11|TRBJ1-1
TGTGCCAGCAGTTCATCGGGGAGAGCTTTCTTT
CASSSSGRAFF
>-|-|TRBV6-6|14|TRBJ2-5
TGTGCCAGCAGCTCCCCGGGGGCGCGGGAGACCCAGTACTTC
CASSSPGARETQYF
>-|-|TRBV10-1|14|TRBJ2-7
TGCGCCAGCAGTGGCCGACGGGACGGCTACGAGCAGTACTTC
CASSGRRDGYEQYF
>-|-|TRBV18|17|TRBJ1-6
TGTGCCAGCTCACCACTTGATGCGTTCAGGGTGGATTCACCCCTCCACTTT
CASSPLDAFRVDSPLHF
>-|-|TRBV9|14|TRBJ2-3
TGTGCCAGCAGCGTAGCTGTGTACACAGATACGCAGTATTTT
CASSVAVYTDTQYF
>-|-|TRBV10-3|11|TRBJ2-1
TGTGCCATCAGTGAGAACAATGAGCAGTTCTTC
CAISENNEQFF
>-|-|TRBV4-1|15|TRBJ1-5
TGCGCCAGCAGCCAAGACTGGGACGGATATCAGCCCCAGCATTTT
CASSQDWDGYQPQHF
>TRBD1|-|TRBV4-1|21|TRBJ2-2
TGCGCCAGCAGCCAAGATCGAGGTCCGGGACGTGGGGACAGGCCCCGTACGGAGCTGTTTTTT
CASSQDRGPGRGDRPRTELFF
>-|-|TRBV5-6|13|TRBJ1-2
TGTGCCAGCAGCTTTGACCCTTTGTCTGGCTACACCTTC
CASSFDPLSGYTF
>TRBD1|-|TRBV7-2|15|TRBJ2-7
TGTGCCAGCAGCTTACCGACAGGGTACGTTTACGAGCAGTACTTC
CASSLPTGYVYEQYF
>TRBD1|-|TRBV6-4|17|TRBJ2-2
TGTGCCAGCAGTGACTCGATCGGGGACAGGGAGACCGGGGAGCTGTTTTTT
CASSDSIGDRETGELFF
>TRBD2|-|TRBV19|15|TRBJ2-7
TGTGCCAGTAGCCCACCTAGCGGGGGGGCCCGAGAGCAGTACTTC
CASSPPSGGAREQYF
>-|-|TRBV7-2|15|TRBJ1-4
TGTGCCAGCAGCTTAGAGGGCAGGGCTTGGGAAAAACTGTTTTTT
CASSLEGRAWEKLFF
>-|once|TRBV28|15|TRBJ2-3
TGTGCCAGCAGCCGATCCGGCGAGTTCACAGATACGCAGTATTTT
CASSRSGEFTDTQYF
>-|-|TRBV5-6|17|TRBJ2-6
TGTGCCAGCAGCTTCCCGGACGGCTACTCTGGGGCCAACGTCCTGACTTTC
CASSFPDGYSGANVLTF
>-|-|TRBV18|14|TRBJ1-2
TGTGCCAGCTCACCAGCCGGGGGGGCTCGGGGCTACACCTTC
CASSPAGGARGYTF
>-|few|TRBV28|13|TRBJ2-5
TGTGCCAGCAGTTTGCAGGGGTTAGAGACCCAGTACTTC
CASSLQGLETQYF